The sequence of this TCR beta chain was determined in a study of blood T cell repertoires in COVID-19. About the study: Sample material is recorded as cDNA or gDNA derived from T cells, B-cell-depleted T cells, or PBMCs.

The method was immunoSEQ multiplex PCR; TCRdb's version includes in-frame clones alone and lacks a portion of them. The sample holds a few hundred thousand clones; about 86% are singletons and the top ten take roughly 6.6%. V was pared by 0 bases and J by 0 bases, with 9 bases between. CDR3 length equals 15 residues. Germline V CDR1 and CDR2: SGHTA, FQGNSA. The sequencing input was peripheral blood. The chain is built from TRBV7-2 and TRBJ2-7, with a weak D call TRBD2 (7 bases). This receptor was obtained from a woman in her fifties or sixties with COVID-19, enrolled during active disease. This CDR3 is CASSLAGGLSYEQYF. The CDR3 DNA sequence: TGTGCCAGCAGCTTAGCGGGGGGGCTCTCCTACGAGCAGTACTTC.